This TCR beta chain was recorded in a study of human T cells and chemical hapten exposure. About the research overall: Weekly diphenylcyclopropenone doses were given to patients' scalps across the approximately 23-week study. Mostly female, the patients presented with alopecia areata, totalis or universalis. Study findings and constraints: The formation of large CDR3 similarity clusters by expanded TCRs significantly exceeded that of controls.

Deletions cut 1 base from V and 1 base from J, with 13 bases between. CDR1 and CDR2 from the germline V gene are MDHEN and SYDVKM. The CDR3 sequence is 16 residues long. As to this clonotype: Its antigen is unknown.

TCRdb called the RACE reads again in MiXCR, with one record for every CDR3 protein. This table holds about 110,000 distinct CDR3 sequences, less than 40% found once. This sample's time point: patch test 3, about 24 weeks after DPC sensitization. Treatment reported: therapeutic diphenylcyclopropenone sensitization with weekly scalp DPC. Total RNA was extracted from unfractionated whole blood. This TCR came from a middle-aged man with alopecia areata. Some clones in this sample may be carry-over from other donors' samples. The chain has TRBV28 and TRBJ2-5, with D hard to call. The sequences come from whole blood, collected in connection with sensitization to the hapten diphenylcyclopropenone (DPC). CDR3 DNA sequence: TGTGCCAGCAGTTTATTCGTCCGGCGGAGCCAAGAGACCCAGTACTTC. This gives the protein CASSLFVRRSQETQYF.